Shown below are 19 T cell receptor beta chains from a single sample sequenced in a study of control samples from healthy donors and cancer patients. Sequenced by immunoSEQ multiplex PCR; TCRdb stores in-frame clones only, minus some. The data contain roughly 150,000 clones, about 93% of them singletons. What was sequenced was blood. The source is a man in his fifties in good health.

The genes are TRBV10-3 and TRBJ1-1, with 10 bases identical to TRBD1. Per the germline V gene, CDR1 is ENHRY and CDR2 is SYGVKD. This CDR3 has 13 amino acids. The V gene end was trimmed by 10 bases and the J gene end by 8 bases; junction bases not matched to a gene: 10. The chain's CDR3 is CATENRDRGEAFF. CDR3 nucleotides: TGTGCCACCGAAAACCGGGACAGGGGAGAAGCTTTCTTT.

This rearrangement joins TRBV13 to TRBJ1-3; D gene unclear. Trimming pared 3 bases from V and 4 bases from J, leaving 4 bases between. The V gene's germline CDR1 is PRHDT and CDR2 FYEKMQ (reference sequence). The length of the CDR3 is 12 residues. In DNA, the CDR3 is TGTGCCAGCAGCTTTGGGGGAAACACCATATATTTT. It yields the protein CASSFGGNTIYF.

This clone came up once. The V and J genes are TRBV7-9 and TRBJ2-1; 7 bases map to TRBD2. Germline loops: CDR1 SEHNR, CDR2 FQNEAQ (reference sequence). CDR3 length: 12 amino acids. V lost 8 bases and J lost 7; bases outside the gene matches: 5. The CDR3 spells CASGGLVNEQFF. Here the CDR3 DNA reads TGTGCCAGCGGAGGACTAGTAAATGAGCAGTTCTTC.

The chain uses TRBV5-1 and TRBJ1-6; weak D call: TRBD1 (5 bases). The CDR3 is 16 amino acids. The ends were cut back, 0 bases at V and 8 bases at J, with 15 bases in the middle. Germline assignment: CDR1 SGHRS and CDR2 YFSETQ. The CDR3 DNA is TGCGCCAGCAGCTTGGAGTTTAGAGGGGCCTATTCACCCCTCCACTTT. Translating gives CASSLEFRGAYSPLHF.

The chain joins TRBV18 to TRBJ2-7, with TRBD2 matching over 10 bases. V lost 3 bases, J lost 4 bases, and 3 bases stayed unmatched. In germline, CDR1 is KGHSH, CDR2 LQKENI. CDR3 length: 14 amino acids. This CDR3 is CASSPGTSVYEQYF. In DNA, the CDR3 is TGTGCCAGCTCACCCGGGACTAGCGTGTACGAGCAGTACTTC.

The chain links TRBV24-1 to TRBJ2-7, with D possibly being TRBD1 (5 bases). This CDR3 has 13 amino acids. In germline, CDR1 is KGHDR, CDR2 SFDVKD. V was clipped by 5 bases and J by 0 bases, with 7 bases between them. Here the CDR3 reads CATSADSSYEQYF. CDR3 DNA sequence: TGTGCCACCAGTGCAGACAGCTCCTACGAGCAGTACTTC.

The V gene is TRBV2, the J gene TRBJ2-4; tentatively, D is TRBD2 (6 bases). V lost 1 base, J lost 3 bases, and 7 bases lay in between. From germline, CDR1 is SNHLY and CDR2 FYNNEI. The CDR3 runs to 14 residues. CDR3 in DNA: TGTGCCAGCAGTGAAGGGGGAGGCAAAAACATTCAGTACTTC. This sequence encodes CASSEGGGKNIQYF.

The rearrangement joins TRBV5-1 to TRBJ2-1, with TRBD1 matching over 8 bases. The CDR3 consists of 15 residues. Germline CDR1 is SGHRS and CDR2 is YFSETQ. Unmatched junction bases numbered 8, after V lost 1 base and J lost 8 bases. Here the CDR3 DNA reads TGCGCCAGCAGCTTGACAGGGGGTATACAATATGAGCAGTTCTTC. Translating it yields CASSLTGGIQYEQFF.

The sample holds one count of this clone. V and J are TRBV4-1 and TRBJ2-7, with D perhaps matching TRBD2 (5 bases). The CDR3 is 14 residues long. Germline values: CDR1 MGHRA, CDR2 YSYEKL. The V gene lost 0 bases and the J gene lost 4 bases, with 10 bases spanning the gap. CDR3 in amino acids: CASSQESGWYEQYF. Here the CDR3 DNA reads TGCGCCAGCAGCCAAGAATCGGGGTGGTACGAGCAGTACTTC.

The rearrangement links TRBV7-9 to TRBJ2-5; 12 nucleotides line up with TRBD2. The CDR3 runs to 14 residues. V shed 8 bases, J shed 2 bases, and the junction held 3 bases outside the gene matches. In germline, CDR1 is SEHNR, CDR2 FQNEAQ (reference sequence). The CDR3 DNA reads TGTGCCAGCTGGACTAGCGGGGAACAAGAGACCCAGTACTTC. Its translation: CASWTSGEQETQYF.

The V call is TRBV9, the J call TRBJ2-3; weak D call: TRBD2 (6 bases). The CDR3 extends over 13 amino acids. Germline V lookup: CDR1 SGDLS, CDR2 YYNGEE. Trimming removed 0 bases at V and 6 bases at J, with 8 bases between. CDR3 nucleotide sequence: TGTGCCAGCAGCGTAGTGGCGGGGGATACGCAGTATTTT. Translating it yields CASSVVAGDTQYF.

This clone came up once. This chain connects TRBV19 to TRBJ1-5; 8 bases fit TRBD1. With 4 bases clipped from V and 4 bases from J, the junction kept 6 bases outside the gene matches. This CDR3 spans 15 amino acids. Germline V lookup: CDR1 LNHDA, CDR2 SQIVND (reference sequence). The chain's CDR3 is CASSTGTGENQPQHF. As DNA, the CDR3 is TGTGCCAGTAGTACCGGGACAGGCGAAAATCAGCCCCAGCATTTT.

The rearrangement joins TRBV11-2 to TRBJ2-1; 8 positions match TRBD2. With 5 bases clipped from V and 11 bases from J, the junction kept 2 bases outside the gene matches. Per germline, CDR1 SGHAT and CDR2 FQNNGV. The CDR3 contains 11 residues. This chain's CDR3 is CASSRLAQQFF. CDR3 coding DNA: TGTGCCAGCAGCCGACTAGCGCAGCAGTTCTTC. The full variable domain, in which reference TRBV11-2 and TRBJ2-1 provide the parts outside the CDR3, is EAGVAQSPRYKIIEKRQSVAFWCNPISGHATLYWYQQILGQGPKLLIQFQNNGVVDDSQLPKDRFSAERLKGVDSTLKIQPAKLEDSAVYLCASSRLAQQFFGPGTRLTVL.

V gene TRBV24-1 combines with J gene TRBJ1-1; D ambiguous. CDR1 is KGHDR, CDR2 SFDVKD, per germline. The CDR3 is 11 residues long. The V gene lost 7 bases and the J gene lost 3 bases, with 5 bases spanning the gap. The CDR3 DNA is TGTGCCACCAGAGGCTACACTGAAGCTTTCTTT. Translated, it gives CATRGYTEAFF.

This chain joins TRBV20-1 and TRBJ1-2; unclear D gene. CDR3 length equals 11 residues. Trimming cost V 0 bases and J 1 base, with 0 bases left between them. CDR1 is DFQATT, CDR2 SNEGSKA, per germline (reference sequence). The CDR3 bases are TGCAGTGCTAGAGATAACTATGGCTACACCTTC. This encodes CSARDNYGYTF.

This sequence joins TRBV19 and TRBJ2-1; 9 positions agree with TRBD1. V lost 7 bases, J lost 2 bases, and 9 bases stayed unmatched. CDR3 size: 16 residues. In germline, CDR1 is LNHDA, CDR2 SQIVND (reference sequence). The chain's CDR3 is CASTQDRDRAYNEQFF. Written as DNA, the CDR3 is TGTGCCAGTACCCAAGACCGGGACAGGGCCTACAATGAGCAGTTCTTC.

V gene TRBV5-1 combines with J gene TRBJ2-7; D is unclear. Trimming removed 4 bases at V and 3 bases at J, with 8 bases between. CDR3 size: 12 residues. Per germline, CDR1 SGHRS and CDR2 YFSETQ. The CDR3 bases are TGCGCCAGCAGCGGGCTGGGCTACGAGCAGTACTTC. Its protein product is CASSGLGYEQYF.

V and J are TRBV5-4 and TRBJ2-7; a possible D gene is TRBD2 (5 bases). The CDR3 has 12 amino acids. With 4 bases removed from V and 7 bases from J, the gap between germline ends came to 12 bases. The germline CDR1 and CDR2 sequences are SGHNT and YYREEE (reference sequence). CDR3 in DNA: TGTGCCAGCAGCCGCCCCCGGGATGAGCAGTACTTC. Encoded protein: CASSRPRDEQYF. The full variable domain, completed using reference TRBV5-4 and TRBJ2-7, is ETGVTQSPTHLIKTRGQQVTLRCSSQSGHNTVSWYQQALGQGPQFIFQYYREEENGRGNFPPRFSGLQFPNYSSELNVNALELDDSALYLCASSRPRDEQYFGPGTRLTVT.

The genes are TRBV15 and TRBJ2-5, with 15 bases that match TRBD2. Per germline, CDR1 LNHNV and CDR2 YYDKDF (reference sequence). V lost 1 base to trimming and J lost 5 bases; unmatched junction nucleotides: 5. The CDR3 is 17 amino acids. CDR3 protein: CATSRGGLAGGFETQYF. The CDR3 coding sequence is TGTGCCACCAGCAGAGGGGGACTAGCGGGAGGTTTTGAGACCCAGTACTTC.